The clone carrying this TCR beta chain has more than one count but fewer than ten. Its matching antigen is unknown. The record originates from a study of CD8+ T cells in alopecia areata. Across the study: Each of the treated patients was given oral tofacitinib, 5 to 10 mg twice daily, for moderate-to-severe alopecia areata. Treatment with tofacitinib (6 to 18 months) was followed by 6 months off drug.

In alopecia areata patients, both lesional scalp punch biopsies and peripheral blood were collected. The authors extracted RNA and reverse transcribed it into cDNA as the sequencing template. TCRdb's table, derived via immunoSEQ multiplex PCR, lists solely in-frame clones and lacks some. The data contain approximately 12,000 clones, around 62% of them singletons. Study-wide results and caveats: Sequences from scalp samples also cover resident alphabeta T cells of normal skin. Possibly as an HLA-related effect, TCR sharing across patients appeared less clear than in mice.

Germline-derived CDR1 and CDR2 are LGHNA and YSLEER. Trimming took 3 bases from V and 5 from J, leaving 26 bases between them. This CDR3 is built from 18 residues. The sequence was obtained from a human donor with alopecia areata. The sequenced sample consisted of skin. The genes are TRBV4-3 and TRBJ2-7; possible D gene TRBD2, 7 bases. The CDR3 sequence: CASSQTWVWVGGANEQYF. The CDR3 bases are TGCGCCAGCAGCCAGACTTGGGTATGGGTTGGGGGGGCGAACGAGCAGTACTTC.